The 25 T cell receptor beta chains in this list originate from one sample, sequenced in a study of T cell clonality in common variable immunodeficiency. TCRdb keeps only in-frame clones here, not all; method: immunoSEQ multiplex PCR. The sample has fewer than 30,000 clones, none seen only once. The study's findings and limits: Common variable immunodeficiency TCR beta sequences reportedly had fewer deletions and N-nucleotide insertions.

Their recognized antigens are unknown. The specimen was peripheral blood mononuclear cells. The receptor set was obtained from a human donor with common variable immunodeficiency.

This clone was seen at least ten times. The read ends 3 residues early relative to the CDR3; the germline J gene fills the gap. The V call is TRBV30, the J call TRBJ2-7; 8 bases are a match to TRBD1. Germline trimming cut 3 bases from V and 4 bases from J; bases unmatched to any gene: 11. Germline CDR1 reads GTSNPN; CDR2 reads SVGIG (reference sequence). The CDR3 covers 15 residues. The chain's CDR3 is CAWSPQQGVHYEQYF. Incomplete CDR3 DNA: TGTGCCTGGAGCCCTCAACAGGGGGTCCATTACGAG.

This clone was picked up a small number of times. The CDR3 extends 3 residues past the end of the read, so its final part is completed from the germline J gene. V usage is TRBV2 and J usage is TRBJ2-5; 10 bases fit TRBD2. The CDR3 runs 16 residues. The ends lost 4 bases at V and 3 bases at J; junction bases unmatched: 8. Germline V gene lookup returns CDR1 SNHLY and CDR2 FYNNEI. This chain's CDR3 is CASSVERGGQEETQYF. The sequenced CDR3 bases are TGTGCCAGCAGTGTTGAGCGGGGGGGCCAGGAAGAGACC. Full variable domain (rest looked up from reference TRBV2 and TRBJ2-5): EPEVTQTPSHQVTQMGQEVILRCVPISNHLYFYWYRQILGQKVEFLVSFYNNEISEKSEIFDDQFSVERPDGSNFTLKIRSTKLEDSAMYFCASSVERGGQEETQYFGPGTRLLVL.

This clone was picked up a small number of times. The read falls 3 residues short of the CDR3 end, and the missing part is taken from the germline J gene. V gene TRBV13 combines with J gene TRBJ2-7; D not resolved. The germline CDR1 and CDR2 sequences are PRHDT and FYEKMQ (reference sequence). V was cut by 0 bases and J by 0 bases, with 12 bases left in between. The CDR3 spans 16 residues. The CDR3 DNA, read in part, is TGTGCCAGCAGCTTAGGCCACAGCCCAAGCTCCTACGAG. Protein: CASSLGHSPSSYE. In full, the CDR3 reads CASSLGHSPSSYEQYF.

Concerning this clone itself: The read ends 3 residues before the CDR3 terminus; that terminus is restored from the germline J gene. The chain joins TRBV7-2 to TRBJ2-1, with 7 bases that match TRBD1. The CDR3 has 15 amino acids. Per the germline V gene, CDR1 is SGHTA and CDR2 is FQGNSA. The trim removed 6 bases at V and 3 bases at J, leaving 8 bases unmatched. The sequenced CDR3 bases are TGTGCCAGCAGTTCCGGACAGGTCCACTACAATGAG. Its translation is CASSSGQVHYNE. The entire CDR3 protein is CASSSGQVHYNEQFF.

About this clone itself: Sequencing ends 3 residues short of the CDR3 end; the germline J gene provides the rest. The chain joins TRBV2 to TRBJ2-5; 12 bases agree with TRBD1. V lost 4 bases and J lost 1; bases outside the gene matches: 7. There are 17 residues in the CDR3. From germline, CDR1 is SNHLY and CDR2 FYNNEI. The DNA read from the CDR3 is TGTGCCAGCAGTGGAGGGACAGGGGGCCTTCCCCAAGAGACC. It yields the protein CASSGGTGGLPQET. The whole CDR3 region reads CASSGGTGGLPQETQYF.

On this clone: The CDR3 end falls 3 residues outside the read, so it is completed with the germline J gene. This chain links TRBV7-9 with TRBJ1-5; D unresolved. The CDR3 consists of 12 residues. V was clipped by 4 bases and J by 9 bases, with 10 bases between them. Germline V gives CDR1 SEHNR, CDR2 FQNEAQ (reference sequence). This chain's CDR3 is CASSSQEGPQHF. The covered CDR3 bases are TGTGCCAGCAGCTCCCAGGAGGGGCCC.

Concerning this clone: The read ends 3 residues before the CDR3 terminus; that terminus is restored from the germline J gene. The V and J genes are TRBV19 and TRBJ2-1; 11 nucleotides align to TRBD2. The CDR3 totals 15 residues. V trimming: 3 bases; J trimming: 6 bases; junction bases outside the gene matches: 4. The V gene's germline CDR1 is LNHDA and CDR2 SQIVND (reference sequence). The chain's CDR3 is CASSILAGGINEQFF. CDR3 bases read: TGTGCCAGTAGTATTCTAGCGGGGGGTATCAATGAG. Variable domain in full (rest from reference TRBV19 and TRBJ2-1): DGGITQSPKYLFRKEGQNVTLSCEQNLNHDAMYWYRQDPGQGLRLIYYSQIVNDFQKGDIAEGYSVSREKKESFPLTVTSAQKNPTAFYLCASSILAGGINEQFFGPGTRLTVL.

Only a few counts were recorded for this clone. The DNA read from the CDR3 is TGTGCCAGCAGCTCGGGACAGGGGATCGATGAG. Translation: CASSSGQGIDE. The entire CDR3 reads CASSSGQGIDEQFF. The genes are TRBV7-9 and TRBJ2-1, with 10 bases aligning to TRBD1. The read terminates 3 residues before the CDR3 end, so the remaining end is supplied by the germline J gene. Germline V gene lookup returns CDR1 SEHNR and CDR2 FQNEAQ (reference sequence). The junction had 5 bases not matched to a gene; V was cut back by 4 bases and J by 8 bases. CDR3 length equals 14 residues.

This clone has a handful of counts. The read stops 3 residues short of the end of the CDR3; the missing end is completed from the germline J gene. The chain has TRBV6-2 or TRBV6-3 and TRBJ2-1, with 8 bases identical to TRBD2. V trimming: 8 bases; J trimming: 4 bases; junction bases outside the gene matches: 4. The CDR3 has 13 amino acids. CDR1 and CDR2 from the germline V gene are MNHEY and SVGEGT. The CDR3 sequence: CASEVAGYNEQFF. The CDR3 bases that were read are TGTGCCAGCGAGGTAGCGGGGTACAATGAG.

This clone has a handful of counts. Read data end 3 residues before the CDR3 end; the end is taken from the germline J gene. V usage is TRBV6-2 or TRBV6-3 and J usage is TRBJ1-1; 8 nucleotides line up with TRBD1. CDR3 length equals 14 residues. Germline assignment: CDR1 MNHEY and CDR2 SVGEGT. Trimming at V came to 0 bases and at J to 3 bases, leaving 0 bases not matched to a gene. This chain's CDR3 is CASSYSTGDTEAFF. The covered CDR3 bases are TGTGCCAGCAGTTACTCGACAGGGGACACTGAA.

The sequenced part of the CDR3 DNA is TGTGCCAGCAGGGAACAGGGACCCCCTGAA. The encoded protein is CASREQGPPE. The entire CDR3 sequence reads CASREQGPPEAFF. This chain uses TRBV6-2 or TRBV6-3 with TRBJ1-1; tentative D call: TRBD1 (6 bases). The read stops 3 residues short of the end of the CDR3; the missing end is completed from the germline J gene. Germline CDR1 reads MNHEY; CDR2 reads SVGEGT. Trimming pared 6 bases from V and 6 bases from J, leaving 14 bases between. The CDR3 runs 13 residues.

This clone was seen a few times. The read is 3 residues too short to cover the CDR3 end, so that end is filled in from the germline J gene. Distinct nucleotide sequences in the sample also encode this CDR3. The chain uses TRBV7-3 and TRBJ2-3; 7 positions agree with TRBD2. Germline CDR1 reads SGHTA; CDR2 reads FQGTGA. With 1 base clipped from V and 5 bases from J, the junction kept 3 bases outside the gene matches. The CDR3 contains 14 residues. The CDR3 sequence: CASSLSGGGDTQYF. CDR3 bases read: TGTGCCAGCAGCTTAAGTGGGGGGGGAGATACG.

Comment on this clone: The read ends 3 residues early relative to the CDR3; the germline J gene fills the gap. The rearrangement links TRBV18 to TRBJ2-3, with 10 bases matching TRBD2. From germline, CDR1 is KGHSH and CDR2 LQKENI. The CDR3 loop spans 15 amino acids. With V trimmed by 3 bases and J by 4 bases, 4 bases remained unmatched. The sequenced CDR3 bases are TGTGCCAGCTCACCCCCCCTAGCGGGGGCAGATACG. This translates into CASSPPLAGADT. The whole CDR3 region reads CASSPPLAGADTQYF. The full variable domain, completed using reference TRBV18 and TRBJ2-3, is NAGVMQNPRHLVRRRGQEARLRCSPMKGHSHVYWYRQLPEEGLKFMVYLQKENIIDESGMPKERFSAEFPKEGPSILRIQQVVRGDSAAYFCASSPPLAGADTQYFGPGTRLTVL.

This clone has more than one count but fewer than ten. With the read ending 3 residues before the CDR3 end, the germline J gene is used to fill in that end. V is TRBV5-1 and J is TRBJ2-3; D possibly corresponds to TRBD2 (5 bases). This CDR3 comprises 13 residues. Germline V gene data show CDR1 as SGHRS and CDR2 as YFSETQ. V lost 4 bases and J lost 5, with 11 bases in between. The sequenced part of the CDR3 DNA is TGCGCCAGCAGCGTTAGCGCGGAAGATACG. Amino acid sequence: CASSVSAEDT. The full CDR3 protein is CASSVSAEDTQYF.

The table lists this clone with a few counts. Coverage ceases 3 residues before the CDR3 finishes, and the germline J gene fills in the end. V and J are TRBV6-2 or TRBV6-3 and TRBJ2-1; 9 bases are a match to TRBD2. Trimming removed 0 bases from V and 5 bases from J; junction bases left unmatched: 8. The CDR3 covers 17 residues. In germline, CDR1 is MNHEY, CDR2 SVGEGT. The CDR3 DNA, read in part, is TGTGCCAGCAGTTACTCGAGCTCTAGCGGGACGAACAATGAG. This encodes CASSYSSSSGTNNE. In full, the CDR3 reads CASSYSSSSGTNNEQFF.

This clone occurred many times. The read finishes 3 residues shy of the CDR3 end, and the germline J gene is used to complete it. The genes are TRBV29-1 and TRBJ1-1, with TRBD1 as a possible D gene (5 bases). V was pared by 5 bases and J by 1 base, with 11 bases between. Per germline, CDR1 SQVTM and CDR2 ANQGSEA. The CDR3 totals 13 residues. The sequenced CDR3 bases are TGCAGCGTTTTAAGGCAGGGGAACACTGAA. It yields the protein CSVLRQGNTE. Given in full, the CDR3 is CSVLRQGNTEAFF.

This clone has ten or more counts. The part of the CDR3 DNA that was read is TGTGCCAGCAGTGACTCGGCGGGGGGGCCAGATACG. The encoded protein is CASSDSAGGPDT. The full CDR3 reads CASSDSAGGPDTQYF. The rearrangement uses TRBV6-4 and TRBJ2-3, with TRBD2 identical over 9 bases. The sequence runs out 3 residues before the end of the CDR3; the remainder is reconstructed from the germline J gene. The V and J ends lost 0 bases and 4 bases, in that order; junction bases with no gene match: 2. The germline gives CDR1 MRHNA, CDR2 SNTAGT. The CDR3 extends over 15 amino acids.

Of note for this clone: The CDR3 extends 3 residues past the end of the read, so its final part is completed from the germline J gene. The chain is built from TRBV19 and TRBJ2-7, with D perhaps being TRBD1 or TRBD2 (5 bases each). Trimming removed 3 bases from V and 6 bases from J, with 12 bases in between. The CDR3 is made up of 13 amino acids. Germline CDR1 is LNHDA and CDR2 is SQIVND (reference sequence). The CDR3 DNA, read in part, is TGTGCCAGTAGTATCTCGAGGGGTGGCGAG. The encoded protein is CASSISRGGE. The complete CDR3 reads CASSISRGGEQYF.

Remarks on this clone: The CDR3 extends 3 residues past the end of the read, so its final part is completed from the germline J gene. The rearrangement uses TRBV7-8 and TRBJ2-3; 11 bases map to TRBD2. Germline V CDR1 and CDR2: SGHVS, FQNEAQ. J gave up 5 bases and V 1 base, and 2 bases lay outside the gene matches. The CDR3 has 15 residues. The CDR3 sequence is CASSLVLAGGDTQYF. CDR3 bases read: TGTGCCAGCAGCTTAGTCCTAGCGGGGGGAGATACG. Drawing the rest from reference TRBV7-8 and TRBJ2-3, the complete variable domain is GAGVSQSPRYKVAKRGQDVALRCDPISGHVSLFWYQQALGQGPEFLTYFQNEAQLDKSGLPSDRFFAERPEGSVSTLKIQRTQQEDSAVYLCASSLVLAGGDTQYFGPGTRLTVL.

The CDR3 reads CASSLGVSGGDEQFF. Partial CDR3 DNA: TGTGCCAGCAGCTTAGGCGTTAGCGGGGGGGATGAG. The chain couples TRBV11-2 to TRBJ2-1; 11 bases map to TRBD2. The DNA ends 3 residues before the CDR3 does, and the rest of the CDR3 is filled in from the germline J gene. Germline assignment: CDR1 SGHAT and CDR2 FQNNGV. This CDR3 is 15 amino acids long. Germline trimming cut 1 base from V and 8 bases from J; bases unmatched to any gene: 4.

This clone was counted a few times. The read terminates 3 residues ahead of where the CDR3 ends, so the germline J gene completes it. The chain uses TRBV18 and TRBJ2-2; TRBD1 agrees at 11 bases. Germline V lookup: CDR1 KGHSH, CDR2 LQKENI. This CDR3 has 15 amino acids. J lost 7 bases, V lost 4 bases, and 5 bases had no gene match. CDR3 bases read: TGTGCCAGCTCACGCCGGGACAGGGGGTTCGGGGAG. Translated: CASSRRDRGFGE. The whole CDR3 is CASSRRDRGFGELFF.

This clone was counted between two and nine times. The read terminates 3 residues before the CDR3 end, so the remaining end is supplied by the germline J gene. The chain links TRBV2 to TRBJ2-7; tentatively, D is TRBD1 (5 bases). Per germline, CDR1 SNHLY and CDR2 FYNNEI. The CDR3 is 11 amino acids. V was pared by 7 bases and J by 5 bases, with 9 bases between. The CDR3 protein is CASKGWNEQYF. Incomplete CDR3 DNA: TGTGCCAGCAAGGGGTGGAACGAG.

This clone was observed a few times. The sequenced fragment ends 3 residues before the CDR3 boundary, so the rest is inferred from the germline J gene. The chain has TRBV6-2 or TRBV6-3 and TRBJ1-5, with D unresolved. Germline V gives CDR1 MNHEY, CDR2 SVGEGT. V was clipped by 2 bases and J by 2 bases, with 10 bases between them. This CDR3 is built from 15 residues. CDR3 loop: CASSYRSGGNQPQHF. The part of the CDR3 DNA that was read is TGTGCCAGCAGTTACCGATCCGGGGGCAATCAGCCC.

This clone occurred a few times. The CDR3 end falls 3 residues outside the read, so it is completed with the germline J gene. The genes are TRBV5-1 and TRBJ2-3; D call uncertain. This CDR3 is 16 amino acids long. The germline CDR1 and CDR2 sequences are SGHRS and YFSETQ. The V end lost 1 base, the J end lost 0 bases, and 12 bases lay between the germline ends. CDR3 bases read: TGCGCCAGCAGCTTGTTGCCGGAGACTAGCACAGATACG. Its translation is CASSLLPETSTDT. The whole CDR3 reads CASSLLPETSTDTQYF.

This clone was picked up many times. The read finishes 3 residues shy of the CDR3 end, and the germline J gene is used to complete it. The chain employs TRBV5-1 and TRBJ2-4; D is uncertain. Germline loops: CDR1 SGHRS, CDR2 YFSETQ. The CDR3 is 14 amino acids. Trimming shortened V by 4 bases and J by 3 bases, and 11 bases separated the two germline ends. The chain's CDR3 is CASSPAINKNIQYF. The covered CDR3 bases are TGCGCCAGCAGCCCCGCGATCAACAAAAACATT.